These 5 T cell receptor beta chains originate from one sample sequenced in a study of T cells after yellow fever vaccination. Using its own MiXCR run on the 5' RACE reads, TCRdb lists one record per CDR3 protein. This sample carries some 420,000 distinct CDR3 sequences, over 15% of them seen once, and the ten largest clones take 15% to 20%. Sequencing used PBMCs, obtained before the yellow fever booster vaccination. The receptor source for this set is a young man who received the YFV17D yellow fever vaccine.

In this sample, this clonotype turned up a few times. V and J are TRBV6-6 and TRBJ1-5; perhaps TRBD1 as D (5 bases). The CDR3 totals 14 residues. Trimming pared 0 bases from V and 6 bases from J, leaving 9 bases between. Germline V lookup: CDR1 MNHNY, CDR2 SVGAGI (reference sequence). CDR3 DNA sequence: TGTGCCAGCAGTTACTCCCCGACAGTTCAGCCCCAGCATTTT. Protein: CASSYSPTVQPQHF.

The chain uses TRBV30 and TRBJ1-2; no clear D gene. The CDR3 has 12 residues. Germline-derived CDR1 and CDR2 are GTSNPN and SVGIG (reference sequence). The V and J ends lost 1 base and 13 bases respectively, with 16 bases between them. The CDR3 loop reads CAWSAPATSGTF. In nucleotides, the CDR3 is TGTGCCTGGAGTGCCCCTGCGACCTCCGGCACCTTC. Drawing the rest from reference TRBV30 and TRBJ1-2, the complete variable domain is SQTIHQWPATLVQPVGSPLSLECTVEGTSNPNLYWYRQAAGRGLQLLFYSVGIGQISSEVPQNLSASRPQDRQFILSSKKLLLSDSGFYLCAWSAPATSGTFGSGTRLTVV.

This clonotype was detected only a few times. The chain joins TRBV7-3 to TRBJ2-3; 10 nucleotides agree with TRBD2. There are 17 residues in the CDR3. V lost 2 bases to trimming and J lost 0 bases; unmatched junction nucleotides: 5. The germline V gene encodes CDR1 SGHTA and CDR2 FQGTGA. DNA for the CDR3: TGTGCCAGCAGCTTACCAGCGGGGGGGGTTAGCACAGATACGCAGTATTTT. Protein sequence: CASSLPAGGVSTDTQYF.

The table lists this clonotype with many counts. One end of the junction varies from germline; a read error may be responsible. The genes are TRBV5-1 and TRBJ1-2; D gene uncertain. Germline V gene data show CDR1 as SGHRS and CDR2 as YFSETQ. The CDR3 is 12 amino acids. CDR3 loop: CASSLDRDGYTF. DNA for the CDR3: TGTGCCAGCAGCTTGGATCGGGATGGCTACACCTTC.

This clonotype came up a few times. The chain has TRBV28 and TRBJ2-5; weak D call: TRBD1 (6 bases). Germline lookup yields CDR1 MDHEN and CDR2 SYDVKM. V was shortened by 1 base and J by 5 bases, with 17 bases between the two germline ends. The CDR3 sequence is 16 residues long. DNA for the CDR3: TGTGCCAGCAGTTTATCCCCCGACAGGATCGGGGAGACCCAGTACTTC. Its protein product is CASSLSPDRIGETQYF.